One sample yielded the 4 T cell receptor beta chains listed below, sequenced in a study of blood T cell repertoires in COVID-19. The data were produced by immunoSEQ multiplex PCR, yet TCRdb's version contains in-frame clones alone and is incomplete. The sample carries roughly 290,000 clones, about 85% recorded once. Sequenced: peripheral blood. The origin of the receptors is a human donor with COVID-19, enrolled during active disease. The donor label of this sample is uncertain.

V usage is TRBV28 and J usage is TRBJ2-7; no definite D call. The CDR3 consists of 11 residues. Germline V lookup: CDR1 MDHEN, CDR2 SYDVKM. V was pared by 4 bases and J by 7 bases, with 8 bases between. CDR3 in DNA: TGTGCCAGCAGTTCCCTCGGGGAGCAGTACTTC. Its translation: CASSSLGEQYF.

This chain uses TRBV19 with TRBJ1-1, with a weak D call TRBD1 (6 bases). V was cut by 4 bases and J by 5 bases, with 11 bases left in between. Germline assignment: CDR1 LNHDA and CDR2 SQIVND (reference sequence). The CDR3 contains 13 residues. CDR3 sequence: CASSTTGMTEAFF. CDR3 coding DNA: TGTGCCAGTAGTACCACAGGGATGACTGAAGCTTTCTTT.

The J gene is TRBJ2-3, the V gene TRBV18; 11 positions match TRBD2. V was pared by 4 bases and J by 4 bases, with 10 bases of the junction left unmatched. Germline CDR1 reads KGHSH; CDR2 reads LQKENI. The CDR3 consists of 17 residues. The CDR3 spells CASSQVTSGSSADTQYF. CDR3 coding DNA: TGTGCCAGCTCACAGGTCACTAGCGGGAGTTCGGCAGATACGCAGTATTTT. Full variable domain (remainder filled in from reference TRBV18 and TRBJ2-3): NAGVMQNPRHLVRRRGQEARLRCSPMKGHSHVYWYRQLPEEGLKFMVYLQKENIIDESGMPKERFSAEFPKEGPSILRIQQVVRGDSAAYFCASSQVTSGSSADTQYFGPGTRLTVL.

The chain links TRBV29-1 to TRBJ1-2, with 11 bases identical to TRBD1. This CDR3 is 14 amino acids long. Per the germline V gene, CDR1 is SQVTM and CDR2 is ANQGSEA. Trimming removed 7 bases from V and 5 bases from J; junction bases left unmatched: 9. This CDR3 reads CSAGQGALWYGYTF. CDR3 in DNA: TGCAGCGCCGGACAGGGGGCCCTATGGTATGGCTACACCTTC. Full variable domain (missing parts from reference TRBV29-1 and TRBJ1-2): SAVISQKPSRDICQRGTSLTIQCQVDSQVTMMFWYRQQPGQSLTLIATANQGSEATYESGFVIDKFPISRPNLTFSTLTVSNMSPEDSSIYLCSAGQGALWYGYTFGSGTRLTVV.